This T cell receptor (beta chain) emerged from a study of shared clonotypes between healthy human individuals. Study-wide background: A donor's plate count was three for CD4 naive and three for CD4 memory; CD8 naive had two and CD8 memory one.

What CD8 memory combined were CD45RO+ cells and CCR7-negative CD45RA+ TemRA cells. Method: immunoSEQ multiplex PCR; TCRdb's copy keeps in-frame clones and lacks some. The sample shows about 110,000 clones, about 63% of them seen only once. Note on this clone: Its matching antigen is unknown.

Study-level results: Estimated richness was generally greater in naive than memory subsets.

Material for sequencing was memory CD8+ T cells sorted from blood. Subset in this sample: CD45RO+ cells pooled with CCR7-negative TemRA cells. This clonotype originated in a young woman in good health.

CDR3: CASSVISGRGRGQETQYF. The CDR3 nucleotides read TGTGCCAGCAGCGTAATTAGCGGGAGAGGGAGGGGTCAAGAGACCCAGTACTTC. This chain links TRBV9 with TRBJ2-5; the match to TRBD2 covers 9 bases. CDR3 length equals 18 residues. V was pared by 1 base and J by 2 bases, with 12 bases of the junction left unmatched. The germline V gene encodes CDR1 SGDLS and CDR2 YYNGEE. The variable domain in full, completed from reference TRBV9 and TRBJ2-5, reads DSGVTQTPKHLITATGQRVTLRCSPRSGDLSVYWYQQSLDQGLQFLIQYYNGEERAKGNILERFSAQQFPDLHSELNLSSLELGDSALYFCASSVISGRGRGQETQYFGPGTRLLVL.